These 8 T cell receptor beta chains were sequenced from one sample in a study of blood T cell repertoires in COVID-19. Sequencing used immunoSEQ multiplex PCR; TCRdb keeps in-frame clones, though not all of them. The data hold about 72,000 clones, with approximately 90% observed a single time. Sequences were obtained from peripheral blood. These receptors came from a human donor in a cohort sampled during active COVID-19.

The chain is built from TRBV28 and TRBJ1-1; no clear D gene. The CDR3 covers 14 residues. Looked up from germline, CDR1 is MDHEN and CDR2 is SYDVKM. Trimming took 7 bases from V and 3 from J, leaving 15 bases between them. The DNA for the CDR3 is TGTGCCAGCACCCACCGTGAGGATTACACTGAAGCTTTCTTT. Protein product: CASTHREDYTEAFF.

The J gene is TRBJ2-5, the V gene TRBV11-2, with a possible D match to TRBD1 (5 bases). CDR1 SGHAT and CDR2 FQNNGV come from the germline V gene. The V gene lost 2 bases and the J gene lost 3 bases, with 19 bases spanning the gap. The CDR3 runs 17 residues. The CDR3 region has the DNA TGTGCCAGCAGCTTAACAGTGGACACGGTTCTAAAAGAGACCCAGTACTTC. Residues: CASSLTVDTVLKETQYF.

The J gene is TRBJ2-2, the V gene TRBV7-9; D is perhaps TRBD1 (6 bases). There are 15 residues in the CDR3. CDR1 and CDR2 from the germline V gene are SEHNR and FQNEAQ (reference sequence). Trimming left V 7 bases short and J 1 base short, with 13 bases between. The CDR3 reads CASTTTGLNTGELFF. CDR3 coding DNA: TGTGCCAGCACCACGACAGGACTGAACACCGGGGAGCTGTTTTTT.

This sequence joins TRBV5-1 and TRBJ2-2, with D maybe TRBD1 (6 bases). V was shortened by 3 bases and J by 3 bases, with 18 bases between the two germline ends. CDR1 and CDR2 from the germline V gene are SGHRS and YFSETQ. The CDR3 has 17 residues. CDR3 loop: CASSSRGRGGDTGELFF. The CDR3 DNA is TGCGCCAGCAGCTCCCGAGGGAGAGGGGGAGACACCGGGGAGCTGTTTTTT.

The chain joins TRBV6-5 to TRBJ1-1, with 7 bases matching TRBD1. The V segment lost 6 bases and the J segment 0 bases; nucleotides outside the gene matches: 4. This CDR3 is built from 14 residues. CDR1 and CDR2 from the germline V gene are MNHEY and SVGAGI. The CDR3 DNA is TGTGCCAGCAGAACCGGGACAGTGAACACTGAAGCTTTCTTT. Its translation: CASRTGTVNTEAFF.

CDR3 coding DNA: TGTGCCAGCTCAAACCAGGCAACCAAAGCAGATACGCAGTATTTT. Residues: CASSNQATKADTQYF. J is TRBJ2-3 and V is TRBV7-3; D unclear. Germline CDR1 SGHTA, CDR2 FQGTGA. The V and J ends lost 8 bases and 4 bases respectively, with 19 bases between them. The CDR3 extends over 15 amino acids.

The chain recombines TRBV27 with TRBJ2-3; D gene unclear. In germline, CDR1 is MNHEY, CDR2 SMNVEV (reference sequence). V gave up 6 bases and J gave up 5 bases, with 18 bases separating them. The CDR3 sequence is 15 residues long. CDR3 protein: CASSSLFREVDTQYF. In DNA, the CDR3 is TGTGCCAGCAGCTCTCTCTTCCGTGAGGTAGATACGCAGTATTTT.

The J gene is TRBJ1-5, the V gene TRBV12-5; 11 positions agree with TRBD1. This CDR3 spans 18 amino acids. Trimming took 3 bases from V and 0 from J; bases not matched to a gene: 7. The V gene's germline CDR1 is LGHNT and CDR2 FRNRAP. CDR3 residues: CASGLTRDRGDSNQPQHF. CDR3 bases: TGTGCTAGTGGTTTAACCAGGGACAGGGGGGATAGCAATCAGCCCCAGCATTTT.